The 2 T cell receptor beta chains presented below share a single source sample, sequenced in a study of T cell responses to AZD1222 COVID-19 vaccine. Sequencing used immunoSEQ multiplex PCR; TCRdb keeps in-frame clones, though not all of them. The sample carries roughly 100,000 clones, 92% recorded once. The source was peripheral blood, collected on day 0 of AZD1222 vaccination. The receptors stem from an adult in good health.

The V and J genes are TRBV4-3 and TRBJ2-3; 12 bases are shared with TRBD2. V lost 1 base, J lost 8 bases, and 10 bases stayed unmatched. The V gene's germline CDR1 is LGHNA and CDR2 YSLEER. The CDR3 totals 17 residues. DNA for the CDR3: TGCGCCAGCAGCCAAGCTGGGCTAGCGGGAGGGCGCGGTACGCAGTATTTT. This translates into CASSQAGLAGGRGTQYF.

The chain combines TRBV4-3 with TRBJ2-6; no firm D call. This CDR3 comprises 13 residues. V was pared by 5 bases and J by 0 bases, with 2 bases between. Germline V lookup: CDR1 LGHNA, CDR2 YSLEER. The CDR3 DNA reads as TGCGCCAGCAGCGCCTCTGGGGCCAACGTCCTGACTTTC. It yields the protein CASSASGANVLTF.